The next 10 T cell receptor beta chains were all read from a single sample in a study of control samples from healthy donors and cancer patients. Produced via immunoSEQ multiplex PCR; TCRdb's table is partial and in-frame only. The sample lists 50,000 or so clones; roughly 92% were seen once. The sequenced sample consisted of PBMCs. These receptors came from a woman in her forties or fifties with head and neck cancer.

The chain couples TRBV7-6 to TRBJ2-3; 7 bases agree with TRBD2. The CDR3 loop spans 16 amino acids. Germline V lookup: CDR1 SGHVS, CDR2 FNYEAQ. Trimming cost V 0 bases and J 2 bases; bases outside gene matches: 5. The chain's CDR3 is CASSLARLAATDTQYF. CDR3 nucleotides: TGTGCCAGCAGCTTAGCGCGGCTAGCGGCCACAGATACGCAGTATTTT.

V gene TRBV5-6 combines with J gene TRBJ2-5; 12 bases agree with TRBD2. The ends lost 1 base at V and 4 bases at J; junction bases unmatched: 8. The CDR3 totals 17 residues. Germline V lookup: CDR1 SGHDT, CDR2 YYEEEE. This chain's CDR3 is CASSLWLAGGHGETQYF. The CDR3 bases are TGTGCCAGCAGCTTGTGGCTAGCGGGAGGGCACGGAGAGACCCAGTACTTC.

V and J are TRBV3-1 (or the pseudogene TRBV3-2) and TRBJ2-5; weak D call: TRBD1 (6 bases). Trimming removed 3 bases at V and 5 bases at J, with 19 bases between. The CDR3 length is 16 residues. Germline assignment: CDR1 LGHDT and CDR2 YNNKEL (reference sequence). The CDR3 reads CASSQGFTTGGETQYF. The DNA of the CDR3 is TGTGCCAGCAGCCAGGGTTTTACGACAGGCGGGGAGACCCAGTACTTC.

The chain carries TRBV3-1 (or the pseudogene TRBV3-2) and TRBJ1-6; TRBD1 matches at 7 bases. Trimming removed 3 bases from V and 9 bases from J; junction bases left unmatched: 11. Looked up from germline, CDR1 is LGHDT and CDR2 is YNNKEL (reference sequence). The CDR3 is made up of 16 amino acids. The CDR3 reads CASSQFPTGAGSPLHF. CDR3 bases: TGTGCCAGCAGCCAGTTCCCTACAGGGGCTGGTTCACCCCTCCACTTT.

The V call is TRBV3-1 (or the pseudogene TRBV3-2), the J call TRBJ2-4; D could derive from TRBD1 or TRBD2 (5 bases each). There are 16 residues in the CDR3. Germline CDR1 is LGHDT and CDR2 is YNNKEL (reference sequence). V was cut by 4 bases and J by 1 base, with 14 bases left in between. The CDR3 protein is CASSRTPGAAKNIQYF. The CDR3 DNA reads as TGTGCCAGCAGCCGAACCCCCGGGGCGGCCAAAAACATTCAGTACTTC.

In DNA form, the CDR3 reads TGTGCCAGCAGCCCCCGGACTAGCGGGGACCATTACAATGAGCAGTTCTTC. Translating gives CASSPRTSGDHYNEQFF. The chain couples TRBV7-9 to TRBJ2-1; TRBD2 matches at 12 bases. V lost 5 bases to trimming and J lost 4 bases; unmatched junction nucleotides: 9. This CDR3 spans 17 amino acids. The germline V gene encodes CDR1 SEHNR and CDR2 FQNEAQ (reference sequence).

The sample holds one count of this clone. V gene TRBV3-1 (or the pseudogene TRBV3-2) combines with J gene TRBJ1-2, with no clear D. The ends were cut back, 2 bases at V and 3 bases at J, with 7 bases in the middle. In germline, CDR1 is LGHDT, CDR2 YNNKEL (reference sequence). The CDR3 is 13 residues long. In nucleotides, the CDR3 is TGTGCCAGCAGCCAAACTTCCTACTATGGCTACACCTTC. This sequence encodes CASSQTSYYGYTF.

The CDR3 DNA follows: TGTGCCAGCCGTATGGGGGGACAGGTTTACTCTGGGGCCAACGTCCTGACTTTC. Its translation is CASRMGGQVYSGANVLTF. This chain uses TRBV27 with TRBJ2-6; 8 bases match TRBD1. V trimming: 8 bases; J trimming: 0 bases; junction bases outside the gene matches: 12. Germline V gives CDR1 MNHEY, CDR2 SMNVEV (reference sequence). The CDR3 covers 18 residues.

In this sample, this clone turned up once. In DNA form, the CDR3 reads TGCAGCGTCGCACGTCGAGGGAACGCCTACGAGCAGTACTTC. This encodes CSVARRGNAYEQYF. The V gene is TRBV29-1, the J gene TRBJ2-7, with D possibly matching TRBD2 (5 bases). CDR1 is SQVTM and CDR2 is ANQGSEA in the germline V gene. V was pared by 6 bases and J by 2 bases, with 17 bases between. The CDR3 contains 14 residues.

The chain combines TRBV7-9 with TRBJ1-4, with a weak D call TRBD1 (6 bases). Germline loops: CDR1 SEHNR, CDR2 FQNEAQ (reference sequence). This CDR3 has 13 residues. Trimming cost V 3 bases and J 6 bases, with 8 bases left between them. The DNA of the CDR3 is TGTGCCAGCAGCTTTGCAGGGGATGAAAAACTGTTTTTT. It translates to CASSFAGDEKLFF.